This T cell receptor beta chain was found in a study of regulatory T cells in long-lasting Graves disease. Library construction for TCR beta used iRepertoire HTBI primers and Arm-PCR of CDR3 regions. TCRdb ran MiXCR on the multiplex PCR reads and lists one entry per CDR3 protein. This table holds around 420,000 distinct CDR3 sequences, about 16% found once. This clonotype was counted many times. Time point of the sample: newly diagnosed GD, antithyroid drugs for less than 3 months. After RNA was extracted from PBMCs, the TCR library was made from it. The CDR3 is made up of 14 amino acids. Germline V gene sequence: CDR1 SEHNR, CDR2 FQNEAQ (reference sequence). V was trimmed by 1 base and J by 8 bases, leaving 12 bases between them.

The rearrangement uses TRBV7-9 and TRBJ2-1; D might be TRBD2 (5 bases). The source is a female donor with Graves disease. The sequencing used peripheral blood mononuclear cells (PBMCs), collected at new diagnosis, from a patient treated with antithyroid drugs. CDR3 sequence (DNA): TGTGCCAGCAGCTTAGGTCTAGGAGGCCATGAGCAGTTCTTC. Protein product: CASSLGLGGHEQFF. The entire variable domain, with the rest obtained from reference TRBV7-9 and TRBJ2-1, is as follows: DTGVSQNPRHKITKRGQNVTFRCDPISEHNRLYWYRQTLGQGPEFLTYFQNEAQLEKSRLLSDRFSAERPKGSFSTLEIQRTEQGDSAMYLCASSLGLGGHEQFFGPGTRLTVL.